This paragraph reports one T cell receptor beta chain. Which antigen it targets is not known. No clone much larger than this one lies a single base away; base qualities are absent. This entry is derived from a study of cytomegalovirus exposure and HLA in healthy donors (dated 2017 in TCRdb). Study-level background: An earlier analysis of several hundred of the donors reported 250 to 300 Gb of sequence data and some 110 million unique TCR beta sequences obtained from around 180 million T cells. Along with the approximately 670-subject first cohort, a separate validation cohort of over a hundred different subjects was used. A later genetic analysis used genome-wide SNP genotypes for 398 of the 666 donors, treating that subset as a discovery cohort. Because of strong linkage in the cohort, 5 or 6 DR-DQ haplotypes were treated as single units for association and clustering. Donor age, sex, ethnicity and CMV serostatus were compiled together with the repertoire data. A later analysis re-examined previously published TCR beta repertoires from roughly 650 donors and added high-resolution HLA genotyping to investigate patterns of TCR occurrence. The aim of the study was to test whether cataloging public T cell receptors could identify signatures of past pathogen exposure. Of the approximately 400 genotyped donors, over 80% were placed in the genetic ancestry cluster associated with self-reported Caucasian donors. To decide whether each TCR beta V gene segment behaved as functional or pseudogenic, an earlier analysis of fewer than 750 of the donors relied on high-throughput TCR beta sequencing. The study combined high-throughput TCR immunosequencing, statistical association of individual TCRs with disease status, and machine learning to predict cytomegalovirus infection status. An early release covering roughly 580 HLA-typed donors comprised around 300 gigabases of sequencing data and 65 million to 100 million unique TCR sequences. Typing coverage differed by locus: A, B, C, DRB1 and DQB1 were typed in roughly 629-630 donors, DQA1 in about 500, DPA1 in around 580, and DPB1 in roughly 450. Across approximately 400 genotyped donors of the cohort, an average of about 240,000 unique TCR beta nucleotide sequences per donor were sequenced, and about a sixth of those sequences were non-productive. The T cell repertoires of about 700 subjects were profiled by immunosequencing and related to cytomegalovirus serostatus. In the later analysis, no new phenotypic data were used to find candidate immune exposures; instead, reliance was placed on TCR beta sequences and their occurrence across donors. Both class I and class II loci were covered by HLA typing, at four-digit resolution. Every discovery cohort repertoire had been produced on one sequencing platform.

The germline V gene supplies CDR1 SGHVS and CDR2 FQNEAQ. From the cysteine through the phenylalanine, the CDR3 covers 14 amino acids. The CDR3 DNA has 42 bases and is translated from base 1. Germline trimming: 4 bases from V, 8 bases from J; junction bases outside gene matches: 7. The cohort was made up of 500 to 850 healthy bone marrow donors. At the time of sampling, all cohort members were nominally healthy, though unrecorded immune exposures were likely present. The donor was CMV seronegative and was included in the group of a few hundred seronegative cohort members. Each donor provided a peripheral blood sample, and peripheral blood mononuclear cells were used for TCR beta sequencing. Genomic DNA extraction from the blood cell samples was performed with the Qiagen DNeasy Blood Extraction Kit. What the research found in general, with its limitations: Compared with equally common non-associated chains, HLA-associated TCR beta chains in a later analysis were more clonally expanded and had lower generation probabilities. In a later analysis, around 15,000 TCR beta sequences were associated with specific HLA alleles at a false discovery rate of 0.05. The earlier analysis of 587 of the donors excluded around 17 rarely observed V segments, including chromosome 9 orphons, because counts were too low. The classifier was reported to diagnose cytomegalovirus status with high specificity and sensitivity in both the original and validation cohorts. Assigning TCR associations to individual alleles was difficult when HLA alleles, especially DR and DQ, strongly co-occurred. According to a later analysis, TCR association rates differed among HLA loci, with DRB1 alleles showing the most associated TCRs and HLA-C alleles showing the fewest. V-gene and J-gene trimming of TCR beta chains was associated with a missense DCLRE1C variant in a later genetic analysis, and the association was replicated in an independent cohort. A further reported finding was that TCR beta sequences accurately predicted the HLA-A and HLA-B alleles for most subjects in the first cohort. According to a later analysis, most CMV-associated TCR beta chains appeared to be HLA-restricted, and the HLA associations seemed to be driven largely by CMV exposure. According to the authors, the approach could potentially be generalized to other disease states and immunological phenotypes. A few of the identified cytomegalovirus-associated TCR beta chains were confirmed in vitro to be specific for cytomegalovirus antigens. The study listed 150 to 200 TCR beta chains as associated with cytomegalovirus. This cohort had only TCR beta chains sequenced, and the lack of alpha or paired-chain data limited which features could be detected. While some public TCRs were present in many individuals, most TCR sequences turned up only very rarely across donors. Because some donors lacked HLA typing at each locus, the association tests relied only on the typed subset. Roughly uniform sequencing depth across donors was assumed in presence/absence analyses, although this assumption may not hold. In an earlier analysis of about 550 of the donors, most TCR beta V segments were observed in productive rearrangements about 87% or about 30% of the time, broadly matching IMGT annotations. The sequencing pipeline was judged likely to have produced a cluster of highly shared sequence variants as a technical artifact. According to a later analysis, parvovirus B19, influenza, CMV and Epstein-Barr virus appeared linked to several top co-occurrence clusters. For the cohort, immune exposure information was limited to CMV serostatus. Some IMGT-functional V segments, including TRBV6-2 and TRBV6-3, could not be told apart with the 87-base-pair reads, so those segments were excluded. A later genetic analysis reported fewer N-insertions in productive TCRs among donors in an Asian-associated ancestry cluster than the roughly 620-donor mean. Correlated functional status among segregating V segments might be attributable to linkage disequilibrium, but an unknown experimental factor could not be ruled out.

Libraries were prepared through the immunoSEQ multiplex PCR assay. For the multiplex PCR, a mixture combining 60 forward primers for TCR Vbeta segments and 13 reverse primers for TCR Jbeta segments was used. The CDR3 region of rearranged TCR beta genes was amplified from genomic DNA by a multiplex PCR assay. The amplified TCR beta libraries were sequenced on the Illumina HiSeq System as 87-base-pair reads. In the original analysis: In a later analysis, 70 million to 95 million unique TCR beta chains were counted across the roughly 610 repertoires, and roughly 9.9 million of these chains were shared by at least two donors. Raw reads were error-corrected and collapsed into unique sequences with a nearest-neighbor algorithm that merged closely related sequences to remove PCR and sequencing errors. Alignment of CDR3 sequences to IMGT reference sequences was used to assign V, D and J gene segments. For a sequence to be retained, a match of at least six nucleotides was required to both a V gene segment and a J gene segment. Rearrangements were classified as productive when the CDR3 lacked stop codons and remained in frame with V and J, and all other rearrangements were classified as non-productive. Following IMGT convention, CDR3 was defined as the stretch from the second conserved V-encoded cysteine up to the conserved J-encoded phenylalanine. The earlier analysis of some 580 of the donors excluded any sequence lacking an unambiguous match to a single V gene segment. In an earlier analysis of approximately 550 of the donors, V segments were called functional above 56.7% productive rearrangements and were called segregating when the between-donor standard deviation exceeded 5%. To diagnose cytomegalovirus status from the catalog of TCR beta chain sequences, a statistical classification framework was built. V and J gene assignment, in a later analysis, came from comparing TCR nucleotide sequences with IMGT/GENE-DB human TR gene sequences. Using the TCRdist pipeline, a later analysis assigned CDR3 sequences along with most-parsimonious VDJ recombination scenarios. In a later analysis, each TCR beta chain was defined by its CDR3 amino acid sequence together with its V-gene family, and reads without a unique V-gene family were excluded. As a way to deal with suspected cross-contamination and a sequencing artifact, a later analysis dropped roughly 620 nucleotide sequences that were highly shared and had low generation probability. In a later analysis, a clonal expansion index for each public chain was calculated from normalized within-repertoire ranks of inferred template counts. A later analysis computed generation probabilities with a VDJ recombination model fitted to out-of-frame rearrangements, and checked the results against IGoR. In a later analysis, TCR-TCR, TCR-HLA and TCR-CMV co-occurrence was scored with hypergeometric tests, and a repertoire-size bias correction was applied to TCR pairs. In a later analysis, false discovery rates were estimated by permuting HLA or CMV assignments 20 times. In a later analysis, co-occurring TCRs were grouped using DBSCAN, with TCRdist sequence similarity added in when clustering inside HLA-allele-positive subsets. For co-occurrence clustering, repertoires with fewer than 30,000 or more than 120,000 public chains were excluded, along with four or five repertoires with anomalous nucleotide sharing. The clones in this table, taken by TCRdb from immuneACCESS, are in-frame only. Not every clone is retained; where verified, under half of the shortfall comes from an unresolved V gene, and the cause of the rest is unknown. That table gives V, J and clone size, and the DNA gave D and trimming. Counted in this sample were approximately 27,000 clones; just under 70% of them appeared once. Roughly 4.4% of the sample is taken by the ten largest.

The sequenced sample consisted of PBMCs. The chain joins TRBV7-8 to TRBJ2-1; TRBD1 lines up with 8 middle nucleotides. The source is a woman in her forties or fifties in good health and CMV-seronegative. The CDR3 protein: CASSSSDRGDEQFF. The DNA sequence is given as TGTGCCAGCAGCTCCTCTGACAGGGGCGATGAGCAGTTCTTC.